This T cell receptor beta chain was captured by sequencing in a study of cytotoxic CD8 clonotypes in ibrutinib-treated CLL. Study-wide context: Responses: about 25 partial, 2 complete; after median roughly 63 months, around 14 stayed remitted, approximately twelve progressed. General study findings and limits: Once treatment began, public clonotypes, which were uncommon, contracted or stayed stable. Exceeding age-matched healthy donors, baseline clonality also tracked the counts of circulating CD8+ T cells.

The method was immunoSEQ multiplex PCR; TCRdb's version includes in-frame clones alone and lacks a portion of them. The profile shows some 200,000 clones, more than 65% of them singletons. The V gene lost 4 bases and the J gene lost 3 bases, with 14 bases spanning the gap. Germline values: CDR1 SGDLS, CDR2 YYNGEE. The CDR3 runs to 15 residues. Comments on this clone: Antigen unknown.

The sample consisted of PBMCs, taken after 12 months of ibrutinib treatment. The chain couples TRBV9 to TRBJ2-1; D is undetermined. The clonotype comes from a human donor with chronic lymphocytic leukemia. DNA of the CDR3: TGTGCCAGCAGCCTCTCGGGCGGAGACTACAATGAGCAGTTCTTC. Translation: CASSLSGGDYNEQFF. Full variable domain (missing parts from reference TRBV9 and TRBJ2-1): DSGVTQTPKHLITATGQRVTLRCSPRSGDLSVYWYQQSLDQGLQFLIQYYNGEERAKGNILERFSAQQFPDLHSELNLSSLELGDSALYFCASSLSGGDYNEQFFGPGTRLTVL.